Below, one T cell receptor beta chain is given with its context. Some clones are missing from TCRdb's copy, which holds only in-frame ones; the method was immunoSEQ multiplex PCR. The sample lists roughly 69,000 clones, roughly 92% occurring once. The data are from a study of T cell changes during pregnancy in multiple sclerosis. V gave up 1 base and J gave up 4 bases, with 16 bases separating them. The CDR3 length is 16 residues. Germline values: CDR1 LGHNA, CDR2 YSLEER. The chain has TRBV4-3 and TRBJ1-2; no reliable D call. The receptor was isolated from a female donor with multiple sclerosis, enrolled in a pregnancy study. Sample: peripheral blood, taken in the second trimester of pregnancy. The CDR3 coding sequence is TGCGCCAGCAGCCAAGCCCCGGGAGAAGGGTCCTATGGCTACACCTTC. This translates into CASSQAPGEGSYGYTF.